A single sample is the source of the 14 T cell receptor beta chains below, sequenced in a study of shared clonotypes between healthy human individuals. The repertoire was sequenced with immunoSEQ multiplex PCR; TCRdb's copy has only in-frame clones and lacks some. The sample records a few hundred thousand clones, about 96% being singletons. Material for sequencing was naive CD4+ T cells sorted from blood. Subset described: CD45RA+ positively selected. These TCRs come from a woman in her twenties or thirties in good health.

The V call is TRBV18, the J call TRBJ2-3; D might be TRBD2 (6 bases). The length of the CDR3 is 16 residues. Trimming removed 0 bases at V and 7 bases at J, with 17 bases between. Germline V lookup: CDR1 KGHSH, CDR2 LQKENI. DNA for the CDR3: TGTGCCAGCTCACCACCGGGACTGGGTCTGCCCAATACGCAGTATTTT. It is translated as CASSPPGLGLPNTQYF.

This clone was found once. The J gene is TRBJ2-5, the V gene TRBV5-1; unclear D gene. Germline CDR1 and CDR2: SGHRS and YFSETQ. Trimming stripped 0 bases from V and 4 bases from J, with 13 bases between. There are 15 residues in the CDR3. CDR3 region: CASSLVQSMSETQYF. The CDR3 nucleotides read TGCGCCAGCAGCTTGGTTCAGAGCATGTCAGAGACCCAGTACTTC.

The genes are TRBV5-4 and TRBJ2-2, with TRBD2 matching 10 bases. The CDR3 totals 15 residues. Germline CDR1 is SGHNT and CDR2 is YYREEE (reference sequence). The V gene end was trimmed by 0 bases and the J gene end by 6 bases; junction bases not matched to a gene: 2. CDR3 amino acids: CASSLDLAGAGELFF. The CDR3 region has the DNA TGTGCCAGCAGCTTGGATCTAGCGGGAGCCGGGGAGCTGTTTTTT.

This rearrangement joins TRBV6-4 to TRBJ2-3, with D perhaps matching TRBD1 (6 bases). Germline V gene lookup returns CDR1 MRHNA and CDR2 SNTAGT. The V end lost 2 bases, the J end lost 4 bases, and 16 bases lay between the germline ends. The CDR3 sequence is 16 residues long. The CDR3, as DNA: TGTGCCAGCAGTGACGGGGGCAGGGGAGCGGCAGATACGCAGTATTTT. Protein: CASSDGGRGAADTQYF.

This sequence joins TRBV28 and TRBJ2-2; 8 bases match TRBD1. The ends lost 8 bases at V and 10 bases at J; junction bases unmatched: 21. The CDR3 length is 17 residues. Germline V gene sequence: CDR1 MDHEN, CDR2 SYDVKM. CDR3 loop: CASLTIGQGGYAAELFF. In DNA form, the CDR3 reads TGTGCCAGCTTAACCATCGGACAGGGAGGTTATGCTGCGGAGCTGTTTTTT.

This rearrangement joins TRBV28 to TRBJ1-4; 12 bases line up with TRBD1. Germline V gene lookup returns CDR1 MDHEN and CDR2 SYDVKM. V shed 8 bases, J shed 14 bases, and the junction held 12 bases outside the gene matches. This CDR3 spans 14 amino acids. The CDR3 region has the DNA TGTGCCAGCGACCGGGACAGGGGGCGAGGGAAGCTGTTTTTT. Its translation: CASDRDRGRGKLFF.

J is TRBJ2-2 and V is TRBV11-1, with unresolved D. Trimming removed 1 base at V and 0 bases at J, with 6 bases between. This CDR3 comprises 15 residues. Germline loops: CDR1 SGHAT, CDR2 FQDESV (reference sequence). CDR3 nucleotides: TGTGCCAGCAGCTTAGTGTATACGAACACCGGGGAGCTGTTTTTT. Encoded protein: CASSLVYTNTGELFF.

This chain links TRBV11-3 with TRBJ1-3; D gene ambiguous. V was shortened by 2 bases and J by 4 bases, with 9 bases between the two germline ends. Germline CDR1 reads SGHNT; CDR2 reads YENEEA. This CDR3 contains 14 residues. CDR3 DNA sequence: TGTGCCAGCAGCTTATGGGTCCCGGGAAACACCATATATTTT. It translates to CASSLWVPGNTIYF. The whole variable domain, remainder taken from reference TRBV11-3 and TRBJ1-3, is EAGVVQSPRYKIIEKKQPVAFWCNPISGHNTLYWYLQNLGQGPELLIRYENEEAVDDSQLPKDRFSAERLKGVDSTLKIQPAELGDSAVYLCASSLWVPGNTIYFGEGSWLTVV.

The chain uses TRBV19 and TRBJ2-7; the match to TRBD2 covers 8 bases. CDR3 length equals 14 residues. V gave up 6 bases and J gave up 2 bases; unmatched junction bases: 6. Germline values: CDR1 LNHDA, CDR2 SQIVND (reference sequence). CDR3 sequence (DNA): TGTGCCAGTAGCCTAGCGGGCCAGACCTACGAGCAGTACTTC. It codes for CASSLAGQTYEQYF.

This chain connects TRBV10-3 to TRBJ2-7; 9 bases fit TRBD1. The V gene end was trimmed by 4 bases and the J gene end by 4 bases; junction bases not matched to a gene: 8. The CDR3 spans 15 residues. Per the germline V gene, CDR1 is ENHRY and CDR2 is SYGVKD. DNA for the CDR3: TGTGCCATCAGTGGAGGGACAGGGATCGCTTACGAGCAGTACTTC. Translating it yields CAISGGTGIAYEQYF.

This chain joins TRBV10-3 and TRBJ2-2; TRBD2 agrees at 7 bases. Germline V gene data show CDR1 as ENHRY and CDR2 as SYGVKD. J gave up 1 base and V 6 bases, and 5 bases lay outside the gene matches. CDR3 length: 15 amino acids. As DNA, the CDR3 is TGTGCCATCAGGGGGGGGTCTGTGAACACCGGGGAGCTGTTTTTT. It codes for CAIRGGSVNTGELFF.

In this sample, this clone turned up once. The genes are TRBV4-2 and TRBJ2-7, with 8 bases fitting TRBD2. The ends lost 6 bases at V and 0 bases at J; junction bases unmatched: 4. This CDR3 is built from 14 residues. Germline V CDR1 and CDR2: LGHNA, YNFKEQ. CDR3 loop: CASSSSGSSYEQYF. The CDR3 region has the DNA TGTGCCAGCAGTTCCAGCGGGAGCTCCTACGAGCAGTACTTC.

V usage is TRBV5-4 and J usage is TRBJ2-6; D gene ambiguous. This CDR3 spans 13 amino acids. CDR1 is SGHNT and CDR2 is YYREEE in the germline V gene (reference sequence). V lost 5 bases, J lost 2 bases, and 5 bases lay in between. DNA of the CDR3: TGTGCCAGCAGGAGGACTGGGGCCAACGTCCTGACTTTC. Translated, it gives CASRRTGANVLTF.

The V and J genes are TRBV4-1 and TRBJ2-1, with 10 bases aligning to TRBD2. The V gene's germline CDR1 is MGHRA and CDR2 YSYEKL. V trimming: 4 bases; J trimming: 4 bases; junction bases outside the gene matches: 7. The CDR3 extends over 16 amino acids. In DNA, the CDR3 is TGCGCCAGCAGCCGTAAGCTAGCGGGAGATTACAATGAGCAGTTCTTC. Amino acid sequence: CASSRKLAGDYNEQFF.